This entry is about one TCR beta chain. The antigen is undetermined. This CDR3 has 15 residues. Germline loops: CDR1 SGHRS, CDR2 YFSETQ. TCRdb re-called the 5' RACE reads and gives one entry per CDR3 protein, without DNA. This repertoire includes fewer than 550,000 distinct CDR3 sequences. Researchers isolated total RNA from whole blood without sorting T cells. This specimen comes from a study of monozygotic twins with inflammatory bowel disease. Study-level points and caveats: By inverse Simpson index, TCRbeta diversity was lower in IBD patients than in healthy co-twins. Especially with disease activity, IBD patients shared fewer clonotypes with others than healthy twins did.

This TCR was recovered from a human donor with ulcerative colitis or Crohn's disease, or a healthy co-twin of an affected twin (not recorded which). The chain is built from TRBV5-1 and TRBJ1-2. Sample: blood. CDR3 in amino acids: CASSLAGRIEYGYTF. Using reference TRBV5-1 and TRBJ1-2 for the parts outside the CDR3, the full variable domain is KAGVTQTPRYLIKTRGQQVTLSCSPISGHRSVSWYQQTPGQGLQFLFEYFSETQRNKGNFPGRFSGRQFSNSRSEMNVSTLELGDSALYLCASSLAGRIEYGYTFGSGTRLTVV.